The TCR beta chain described here comes from a study of spatial heterogeneity in lung cancer. Time point here: blood at routine non-recurrence follow-up after resection. Whole RNA came from tumor, nontumor lung or frozen PBMC and was sequenced without being sorted. This clonotype was counted at least ten times. The length of the CDR3 is 15 residues. Unmatched junction bases numbered 6, after V lost 3 bases and J lost 2 bases. Germline values: CDR1 MNHNS, CDR2 SASEGT. Via MiXCR, TCRdb re-called the 5' RACE reads, giving one row per CDR3 protein. The sample shows about 70,000 distinct CDR3 sequences, roughly 8.9% of them seen only once.

The specimen comprised PBMCs, sampled at follow-up. The V and J genes are TRBV6-1 and TRBJ2-7; 8 nucleotides line up with TRBD1. The sequence came from a female donor with early-stage non-small cell lung cancer. The CDR3 here is CASSDQDRGPYEQYF. The CDR3 DNA sequence: TGTGCCAGCAGTGACCAAGACAGGGGCCCCTACGAGCAGTACTTC.